The clone carrying this T cell receptor (beta chain) was observed a handful of times. Its antigen is as yet unknown. This entry is derived from a study of T-cell reconstitution after alpha-beta-depleted transplantation in children. General study points: Newly generated T cells supplied most T-cell counts and diversity one year post-transplant. Elevated TCRbeta diversity at day 60 was traced, in some patients, to surviving recipient T cells and thymic progenitors. Approximately two months post-transplant, alpha-beta T cells reportedly originated from several hundred expanded graft clones.

Construction of the TCRbeta library involved unique molecular identifiers. TCRdb reprocessed the PCR reads with MiXCR, giving one entry per CDR3 protein. Found here are some 95,000 distinct CDR3 sequences, less than 25% of them singletons; the top ten hold about 21%. V lost 6 bases to trimming and J lost 0 bases, with 10 bases between them. This CDR3 has 14 residues. Looked up from germline, CDR1 is MNHEY and CDR2 is SVGEGT. This TCR derives from a boy between 2 and 10 years old with acute lymphoblastic leukemia, due to receive a stem cell transplant. V usage is TRBV6-2 or TRBV6-3 and J usage is TRBJ2-3; D perhaps matches TRBD2 (6 bases). This sample comprised PBMCs, obtained before TCRalphabeta/CD19-depleted stem cell transplant. The DNA of the CDR3 is TGTGCCAGCAGGCGGAGGGAGAGCACAGATACGCAGTATTTT. Translated: CASRRRESTDTQYF.